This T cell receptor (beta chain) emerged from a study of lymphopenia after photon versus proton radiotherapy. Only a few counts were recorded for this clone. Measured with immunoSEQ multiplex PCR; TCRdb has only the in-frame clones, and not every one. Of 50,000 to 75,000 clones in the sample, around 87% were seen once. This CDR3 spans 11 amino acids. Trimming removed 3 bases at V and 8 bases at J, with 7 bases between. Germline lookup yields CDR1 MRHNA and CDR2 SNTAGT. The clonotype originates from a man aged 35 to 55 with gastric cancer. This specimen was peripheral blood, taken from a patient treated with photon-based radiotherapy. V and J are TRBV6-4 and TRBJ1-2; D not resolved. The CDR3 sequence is CASSEGLGYTF. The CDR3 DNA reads TGTGCCAGCAGTGAGGGGTTGGGCTACACCTTC.